This is a list of T cell receptor beta chains from one sample in a study of spatial heterogeneity in lung cancer. Each CDR3 protein gets one entry after TCRdb re-called the 5' RACE reads with MiXCR. The repertoire consists of around 45,000 distinct CDR3 sequences, with roughly 15% occurring once and the leading ten covering approximately 60%. Sequenced here: PBMCs, sampled at surgery. Receptors originate from a male donor with early-stage non-small cell lung cancer. Both conserved end residues are trimmed from each CDR3. D genes are given only for firm matches. Part of the rows lack a size; the others show once, few, many or a class for expanded clones.

size,D,V,CDR3
many,TRBD1,TRBV9,ASSAQGALVNTEAF
-,-,TRBV28,ASISSYEQY
-,TRBD2,TRBV2,ASSALAGVGETQY
few,TRBD1,TRBV25-1,ASSSRTGHNSPLH
-,-,TRBV9,ASSPNWPKGETQY
few,-,TRBV5-1,ASSLGAVGYNEQF
-,-,TRBV20-1,SARDRGPDTQY
few,-,TRBV11-3,ASSLRDGTYNEQF
many,-,TRBV5-1,ASRDRTSTNEKLF
-,-,TRBV5-1,ASSFSGVFETQY
-,-,TRBV9,ASSAGIRSNQETQY
-,-,TRBV5-1,ASSFASGFWGQDNEQF
many,TRBD1,TRBV4-2,ASSQGRGLAEAF
-,TRBD1,TRBV5-1,ASSVDRGTDTQY
many,TRBD1,TRBV7-9,ASSFDRGNEKLF
-,-,TRBV7-2,ASSLGWGTYEQY
few,TRBD1,TRBV27,ASSLRDRGPGYGYT
-,TRBD2,TRBV7-2,ASSLAASGVSY
many,TRBD2,TRBV4-3,ASSQGLAPDTQY
-,-,TRBV5-1,ASRQETGADYGYT
many,TRBD1,TRBV5-1,ASSSGGWDQPQH
few,-,TRBV11-2,ASSLVRGPSYEQY
-,-,TRBV20-1,SARSLGGAFNEQF
-,-,TRBV4-1,ASSPIRPQSSYEQY
-,-,TRBV29-1,SVVGRENALYEQY
few,TRBD1,TRBV27,ASSRSATGQGVEGYT